This is a list of T cell receptor beta chains from one sample in a study of blood T cell repertoires in COVID-19. Profiled with immunoSEQ multiplex PCR; TCRdb holds only in-frame clones, not every one. This sample carries roughly 300,000 clones, around nine tenths of them seen once, and the ten largest clones take 6% to 7%. The specimen was peripheral blood. The receptors were gathered from a woman aged 25-40 years with COVID-19, enrolled during active disease. Each CDR3 is given with its conserved first and last residue. The D gene is left open where the match is weak. Clone size is not always given. Where it is, it says once, few, many or a class for expanded clones.

j_gene | abundance | v_gene | d_gene | CDR3nt | CDR3aa
TRBJ2-7 | NA | TRBV2 | NA | TGTGCCAGCAGTGAGGGACATCCCTACGAGCAGTACTTC | CASSEGHPYEQYF
TRBJ2-2 | NA | TRBV30 | TRBD2 | TGTGCCTGGGTTAGCGGGGGAAGCGGGGAGCTGTTTTTT | CAWVSGGSGELFF
TRBJ1-1 | NA | TRBV9 | NA | TGTGCCAGCAGCGTTACTGCGAACACTGAAGCTTTCTTT | CASSVTANTEAFF
TRBJ1-1 | NA | TRBV29-1 | NA | TGCAGCGCAAGGAGGGGAGAAGCTTTCTTT | CSARRGEAFF
TRBJ2-1 | NA | TRBV19 | TRBD2 | TGTGCCAGTAGTATCCCCGGGCTAGCGGGAGGGCCTGGAAATGAGCAGTTCTTC | CASSIPGLAGGPGNEQFF
TRBJ1-2 | NA | TRBV6-6 | TRBD1 | TGTGCCAGCAGTTACCAGGGGGCCCCCGGCACCTTC | CASSYQGAPGTF
TRBJ2-7 | NA | TRBV6-1 | NA | TGTGCCAGCAGTGAATCGGGGGTGTACGAGCAGTACTTC | CASSESGVYEQYF
TRBJ2-5 | NA | TRBV28 | TRBD2 | TGTGCCAGCAGTTCACCGCAGGCGGGAGGAACAGAGACCCAGTACTTC | CASSSPQAGGTETQYF
TRBJ2-7 | once | TRBV7-8 | TRBD2 | TGTGCCAGCAGCCTAGCGGGGGGTCGGGAGCAGTACTTC | CASSLAGGREQYF
TRBJ1-2 | NA | TRBV5-1 | TRBD1 | TGCGCCAGCAGACAAACCGGGACAGGGGGATATGGCTACACCTTC | CASRQTGTGGYGYTF
TRBJ1-2 | NA | TRBV18 | NA | TGTGCCAGCTCAGGGACGGAGGGTCACTATGGCTACACCTTC | CASSGTEGHYGYTF
TRBJ1-2 | NA | TRBV2 | NA | TGTGCCAGCACCCTTCCCCCCGGGTCTGACTATGGCTACACCTTC | CASTLPPGSDYGYTF
TRBJ1-1 | NA | TRBV2 | NA | TGTGCCAGCAGTGTCGAGTTAAAATGGACTGAAGCTTTCTTT | CASSVELKWTEAFF
TRBJ2-2 | NA | TRBV15 | TRBD2 | TGTGCCACCAGCAGAGATCCGCGGGAGGCCTACACCGGGGAGCTGTTTTTT | CATSRDPREAYTGELFF
TRBJ2-7 | NA | TRBV6-2/TRBV6-3 | TRBD2 | TGTGCCAGCAGTGGACTAGCGGGAGCGAACGAGCAGTACTTC | CASSGLAGANEQYF
TRBJ1-2 | NA | TRBV29-1 | NA | TGCAGCGTTGAAAGGACTGCTTGGGGCTACACCTTC | CSVERTAWGYTF
TRBJ2-7 | NA | TRBV28 | TRBD2 | TGTGCCAGCAGGGCCGGGACTAGCGGGCTGCTGCAGTACTTC | CASRAGTSGLLQYF
TRBJ2-7 | NA | TRBV18 | NA | TGTGCCAGCTCACCAGCGAGCTCCTACGAGCAGTACTTC | CASSPASSYEQYF
TRBJ1-5 | NA | TRBV6-5 | NA | TGTGCCAGCAGTTCAGGGGCCCACCCTTCACAGCCCCAGCATTTT | CASSSGAHPSQPQHF
TRBJ1-1 | NA | TRBV5-1 | TRBD1 | TGCGCCAGCAGCCCAGAGACAGGGGAAGCTTTCTTT | CASSPETGEAFF
TRBJ2-7 | NA | TRBV29-1 | TRBD2 | TGCAGCGTCAGCGGGAGGCCCCCCTCCTACGAGCAGTACTTC | CSVSGRPPSYEQYF
TRBJ2-7 | NA | TRBV18 | TRBD2 | TGTGCCAGCTCACCACTCCCCAGCGGGACCCCCGGTGAGCAGTACTTC | CASSPLPSGTPGEQYF